This TCR beta chain came from a study of CXCR3-negative and CXCR3-positive naive CD8 T cells. Study-wide background: Sequencing brought in about 135 million TRB reads altogether, and each library got about 1.5 +/- 0.3 million. General observations from the study: In CXCR3-positive naive cells, the TRB CDR3s were more hydrophobic than in CXCR3-negative naive cells.

Germline CDR1 and CDR2: DFQATT and SNEGSKA (reference sequence). The CDR3 totals 14 residues. Each CD8+ T cell subset was flow-sorted in triplicate. Every sort contained 250,000 to 300,000 cells. Concerning this clonotype itself: Its antigen is not identified.

With UMI labels, 5' RACE was used to prepare the TRB cDNA libraries. TCRdb re-called the 5' RACE reads; every CDR3 protein appears as one record, without DNA. The sample totals some 150,000 distinct CDR3 sequences. This chain links TRBV20-1 with TRBJ2-7; TCRdb indicates TRBD2, and absent DNA this call remains unverified. Source material: naive CXCR3+ CD8+ T cells from blood. Subset in this sample: CD45RO-CCR7+CD27+CD95- naive CD8+ T cells expressing CXCR3 (TNR3+). The TCR originated in a human donor in good health. Some clones in this sample may be carry-over from other donors' samples. CDR3 amino acids: CSVTPGLAGDEQYF.